Given below is one TCR beta chain in context. Its recognized antigen is unknown. No much larger clone is present one base from it, and per-base qualities are unavailable. Separate from the approximately 700-subject first cohort, the validation cohort of about 130 subjects was the group to which the donors belonged. The library came from the immunoSEQ multiplex PCR assay. Per the original workflow: A statistical classification framework was built to diagnose cytomegalovirus status from the catalog of TCR beta chain sequences. Sourced from immuneACCESS, this table was stored by TCRdb with only in-frame sequences that have V and J called. A share of the clones is absent; for the studies checked, an unresolved V gene accounts for under half, and the remainder has no known explanation. V, J and clone size are those of that table, while D and trimming were read from the DNA. In this sample the table shows approximately 98,000 clones, approximately 85% of which occur a single time. The leading ten clones occupy 3% of the sample.

This record belongs to a study of cytomegalovirus exposure and HLA in healthy donors listed by TCRdb under 2017. About the study as a whole: A later analysis indicated that the 120 validation repertoires were generated on the platform also employed for the 600 to 750 repertoires of the first cohort. The study aimed to test whether signatures of past pathogen exposure could be identified by cataloging public T cell receptors. A separate validation cohort of roughly 110 different subjects was used in addition to the approximately 610-subject first cohort. High-throughput TCR immunosequencing, statistical association of individual TCRs with disease status, and machine learning were combined to predict cytomegalovirus infection status. Overall results and qualifications from the work: All 120 or so repertoires were used to score co-occurrence in the validation cohort in a later analysis, because that analysis had no HLA typing for the cohort. The classifier was reported to diagnose cytomegalovirus status with high specificity and sensitivity in both the original and validation cohorts. According to the authors, the approach could potentially be generalized to other disease states and immunological phenotypes. In a later analysis, TCRs clustered in the first cohort were found to also tend to co-occur in the roughly 120 validation repertoires, with around 94% of cluster scores above 0. While some public TCRs were present in many individuals, most TCR sequences turned up only very rarely across donors. In vitro tests confirmed that three of the cytomegalovirus-associated TCR beta chains recognize cytomegalovirus antigens. The study gave a list of 150 to 200 TCR beta chains associated with cytomegalovirus.

Sequenced: PBMCs. The sequence was collected from a woman aged 18-29 years in good health and CMV-seronegative.

In nucleotide form, the sequence is TGTGCCAGCAGCGTAGGAGGTCTCGGCTACACCTTC. Its translation reads: CASSVGGLGYTF. The V and J segments used are TRBV9 and TRBJ1-2; no confident D gene assignment can be made. The trim is 0 bases for V and 8 bases for J, with a gap of 8 bases between the germline ends. CDR1 and CDR2, per the germline V gene, are SGDLS and YYNGEE. The CDR3 holds 12 amino acids from the cysteine to the phenylalanine. The DNA shown is the 36-base CDR3, in frame from base 1.